Shown below are 20 T cell receptor beta chains from a single sample sequenced in a study of blood T cell repertoires in COVID-19. The protocol was immunoSEQ multiplex PCR, while the TCRdb copy is restricted to in-frame clones and leaves out a portion. Of fewer than 150,000 clones listed, 70% to 90% are singletons. The material sequenced was peripheral blood. Receptor source: a man in his fifties with acute or convalescent COVID-19.

This clone came up once. The chain uses TRBV11-2 and TRBJ1-6, with 10 bases lining up with TRBD1. This CDR3 contains 15 residues. V lost 5 bases, J lost 9 bases, and 7 bases stayed unmatched. From germline, CDR1 is SGHAT and CDR2 FQNNGV. This CDR3 is CASSPGQGVGSPLHF. CDR3 bases: TGTGCCAGCAGCCCCGGACAGGGGGTAGGTTCACCCCTCCACTTT.

The J gene is TRBJ2-3, the V gene TRBV11-2; D gene unclear. CDR1 is SGHAT, CDR2 FQNNGV, per germline. Trimming left V 2 bases short and J 0 bases short, with 6 bases between. CDR3 length: 14 amino acids. The CDR3 bases are TGTGCCAGCAGCTTAACCAGAAGCACAGATACGCAGTATTTT. Its protein product is CASSLTRSTDTQYF.

This clone was seen only a few times. This chain joins TRBV3-1 (or the pseudogene TRBV3-2) and TRBJ2-7, with D possibly matching TRBD2 (6 bases). The V end lost 1 base, the J end lost 4 bases, and 17 bases lay between the germline ends. The CDR3 sequence is 16 residues long. The germline gives CDR1 LGHDT, CDR2 YNNKEL (reference sequence). The CDR3 reads CASSQVGLGRKYEQYF. CDR3 DNA: TGTGCCAGCAGCCAAGTAGGACTCGGGAGAAAATACGAGCAGTACTTC.

This sequence joins TRBV6-5 and TRBJ1-1; 7 bases map to TRBD1. Germline V CDR1 and CDR2: MNHEY, SVGAGI. This CDR3 contains 13 residues. The V segment lost 4 bases and the J segment 7 bases; nucleotides outside the gene matches: 6. The CDR3 is CASSSWDSHEAFF. The CDR3 DNA reads TGTGCCAGCAGTTCCTGGGACAGCCATGAAGCTTTCTTT.

The chain is built from TRBV7-9 and TRBJ1-5; tentative D call: TRBD1 (6 bases). The ends were cut back, 1 base at V and 6 bases at J, with 10 bases in the middle. The CDR3 spans 14 residues. CDR1 is SEHNR and CDR2 is FQNEAQ in the germline V gene (reference sequence). The CDR3 here is CASSLGQGIQPQHF. The CDR3 DNA reads as TGTGCCAGCAGCTTAGGCCAGGGGATTCAGCCCCAGCATTTT. Together with reference TRBV7-9 and TRBJ1-5, the CDR3 gives the full variable domain: DTGVSQNPRHKITKRGQNVTFRCDPISEHNRLYWYRQTLGQGPEFLTYFQNEAQLEKSRLLSDRFSAERPKGSFSTLEIQRTEQGDSAMYLCASSLGQGIQPQHFGDGTRLSIL.

This clone has only a few counts. The V call is TRBV7-9, the J call TRBJ2-1; no clear D gene. The length of the CDR3 is 16 residues. The V and J ends lost 4 bases and 3 bases respectively, with 16 bases between them. Looked up from germline, CDR1 is SEHNR and CDR2 is FQNEAQ (reference sequence). The CDR3 sequence: CASSSYRTANYNEQFF. CDR3 in DNA: TGTGCCAGCAGCTCATACCGTACCGCGAACTACAATGAGCAGTTCTTC.

The chain employs TRBV30 and TRBJ2-3; D gene ambiguous. CDR3 length equals 12 residues. Deletions cut 1 base from V and 0 bases from J, with 2 bases between. Germline V gene sequence: CDR1 GTSNPN, CDR2 SVGIG (reference sequence). The CDR3 coding sequence is TGTGCCTGGAGTGCTAGCACAGATACGCAGTATTTT. Translating gives CAWSASTDTQYF. Combining the CDR3 with reference TRBV30 and TRBJ2-3 gives the whole variable domain SQTIHQWPATLVQPVGSPLSLECTVEGTSNPNLYWYRQAAGRGLQLLFYSVGIGQISSEVPQNLSASRPQDRQFILSSKKLLLSDSGFYLCAWSASTDTQYFGPGTRLTVL.

This chain links TRBV7-9 with TRBJ2-1; D perhaps matches TRBD2 (7 bases). CDR3 length: 17 residues. Trimming removed 1 base from V and 8 bases from J, with 21 bases in between. Germline V gives CDR1 SEHNR, CDR2 FQNEAQ (reference sequence). The chain's CDR3 is CASSLEVIRPGGDEQFF. CDR3 coding DNA: TGTGCCAGCAGCTTAGAAGTCATCCGCCCGGGGGGCGATGAGCAGTTCTTC.

This clone showed up just a few times. The genes are TRBV28 and TRBJ2-1, with D maybe TRBD1 (6 bases). The V end was cut by 1 base, the J end by 3 bases, with 10 bases between. The germline V gene has CDR1 MDHEN and CDR2 SYDVKM. This CDR3 region has 15 residues. This chain's CDR3 is CASSLYRVGYNEQFF. DNA for the CDR3: TGTGCCAGCAGTTTATACAGGGTGGGCTACAATGAGCAGTTCTTC.

The chain combines TRBV11-2 with TRBJ2-2; possibly TRBD1 for D (5 bases). Germline CDR1 SGHAT, CDR2 FQNNGV. CDR3 length: 15 residues. The V gene lost 1 base and the J gene lost 4 bases, with 10 bases spanning the gap. Here the CDR3 reads CASSLGPDSTGELFF. CDR3 nucleotides: TGTGCCAGCAGCTTAGGTCCAGACAGCACCGGGGAGCTGTTTTTT. The full variable domain, with the rest looked up from reference TRBV11-2 and TRBJ2-2, is EAGVAQSPRYKIIEKRQSVAFWCNPISGHATLYWYQQILGQGPKLLIQFQNNGVVDDSQLPKDRFSAERLKGVDSTLKIQPAKLEDSAVYLCASSLGPDSTGELFFGEGSRLTVL.

The V call is TRBV19, the J call TRBJ2-3; D gene uncertain. Trimming left V 11 bases short and J 1 base short, with 7 bases between. Germline V gene sequence: CDR1 LNHDA, CDR2 SQIVND (reference sequence). The CDR3 consists of 11 residues. The CDR3 protein is CASAGTDTQYF. The DNA of the CDR3 is TGTGCCTCGGCGGGCACAGATACGCAGTATTTT.

The CDR3 reads CASSPSGWDTEAFF. For the CDR3, the DNA is TGCGCCAGCAGTCCCTCAGGCTGGGACACTGAAGCTTTCTTT. The chain recombines TRBV10-1 with TRBJ1-1; the D is unclear. This CDR3 spans 14 amino acids. V dropped 5 bases and J dropped 3 bases, with 13 bases sitting between them. The germline V gene has CDR1 WNHNN and CDR2 SYGVQD (reference sequence).

This clone has just a few counts. The CDR3 DNA is TGTGCCAGCACCCTTATTCGGGACAGGGGGCCTGAAAAACTGTTTTTT. It encodes CASTLIRDRGPEKLFF. The chain uses TRBV27 and TRBJ1-4, with 12 bases identical to TRBD1. This CDR3 is built from 16 residues. Germline CDR1 is MNHEY and CDR2 is SMNVEV (reference sequence). J gave up 7 bases and V 7 bases, and 10 bases lay outside the gene matches.

The J gene is TRBJ2-3, the V gene TRBV7-2, with D hard to call. The CDR3 spans 12 residues. Germline assignment: CDR1 SGHTA and CDR2 FQGNSA. The V end was cut by 5 bases, the J end by 0 bases, with 3 bases between. DNA of the CDR3: TGTGCCAGCAGCCAAAGCACAGATACGCAGTATTTT. Its translation: CASSQSTDTQYF.

This clone was observed once. The V gene is TRBV3-1 (or the pseudogene TRBV3-2), the J gene TRBJ1-2, with D possibly being TRBD1 (6 bases). Germline V lookup: CDR1 LGHDT, CDR2 YNNKEL (reference sequence). This CDR3 is built from 14 residues. The V end lost 1 base, the J end lost 2 bases, and 8 bases lay between the germline ends. The CDR3 DNA reads TGTGCCAGCAGCCAAGTACAGGGAAACTATGGCTACACCTTC. It encodes CASSQVQGNYGYTF.

The rearrangement links TRBV11-1 to TRBJ2-7, with 8 bases fitting TRBD2. The V gene's germline CDR1 is SGHAT and CDR2 FQDESV (reference sequence). The CDR3 sequence is 16 residues long. The V segment lost 5 bases and the J segment 0 bases; nucleotides outside the gene matches: 9. The CDR3 loop reads CASSLEGAGGSYEQYF. CDR3 coding DNA: TGTGCCAGCAGCCTGGAAGGCGCGGGAGGCTCCTACGAGCAGTACTTC.

The chain links TRBV7-9 to TRBJ2-7; 9 nucleotides match TRBD1. From germline, CDR1 is SEHNR and CDR2 FQNEAQ (reference sequence). With V trimmed by 7 bases and J by 4 bases, 14 bases remained unmatched. This CDR3 comprises 16 residues. CDR3 amino acids: CASNFGHRDRDYEQYF. The CDR3 region has the DNA TGTGCCAGCAACTTTGGGCACAGGGACAGGGATTACGAGCAGTACTTC.

The chain links TRBV14 to TRBJ2-7, with D unclear. Germline V gene sequence: CDR1 SGHDN, CDR2 FVKESK. CDR3 size: 14 residues. Trimming pared 3 bases from V and 2 bases from J, leaving 11 bases between. The CDR3, as DNA: TGTGCCAGCAGCCACCGGTTACAGACCTACGAGCAGTACTTC. Protein product: CASSHRLQTYEQYF.

The chain uses TRBV4-1 and TRBJ1-1; TRBD1 agrees at 7 bases. Germline CDR1 MGHRA, CDR2 YSYEKL. The CDR3 has 17 amino acids. The ends lost 4 bases at V and 4 bases at J; junction bases unmatched: 15. The CDR3 spells CASSLTGSGWGLTEAFF. CDR3 nucleotides: TGCGCCAGCAGCCTGACAGGGTCCGGTTGGGGACTCACTGAAGCTTTCTTT.

V is TRBV24-1 and J is TRBJ2-5, with 7 bases fitting TRBD1. This CDR3 comprises 16 residues. J was trimmed by 1 base and V by 4 bases; bases with no gene match: 8. Germline V lookup: CDR1 KGHDR, CDR2 SFDVKD. CDR3 DNA sequence: TGTGCCACCAGTGAGGGTGACAGGGCTATCCAAGAGACCCAGTACTTC. Translating it yields CATSEGDRAIQETQYF.